The rows below give T cell receptor beta chains drawn from one sample of a study of T cells in Graves' hyperthyroidism and ophthalmopathy. TCRdb reprocessed the multiplex PCR reads via MiXCR and lists one record per CDR3 protein. The table shows under 350,000 distinct CDR3 sequences, with about 20% occurring only once. Material: blood. These receptors were taken from a woman in her forties or fifties with Graves' hyperthyroidism. Each CDR3 is given with its conserved first and last residue. A D gene is named only where the DNA matches it firmly. A clone size is listed for some rows: how often the clone was seen (once, few, many), or a class if it is expanded.

>13|TRBV5-1|NA|TRBJ1-3|NA
TGCGCCAGCAGTTCGGCGGGAGGAAACACCATATATTTT
CASSSAGGNTIYF
>14|TRBV10-3|NA|TRBJ2-7|NA
TGTGCCATCAGGGACGACAGGTACGCCTACGAGCAGTACTTC
CAIRDDRYAYEQYF
>14|TRBV5-1|TRBD1|TRBJ1-1|few
TGCGCCAGTAAAACCGGGACAGGCTCGGCTGAAGCTTTCTTT
CASKTGTGSAEAFF
>14|TRBV7-9|TRBD1|TRBJ1-1|NA
TGTGCCAGCAGCGACAGGGGGTCGAACACTGAAGCTTTCTTT
CASSDRGSNTEAFF
>15|TRBV2|TRBD1|TRBJ2-5|NA
TGTGCCAGCAGTGCCGGGACAGGGGCTGGGGAGACCCAGTACTTC
CASSAGTGAGETQYF
>15|TRBV13|NA|TRBJ2-3|NA
TGTGCCAGCACCCTATCGGCCGGGATCGCAGATACGCAGTATTTT
CASTLSAGIADTQYF
>16|TRBV18|TRBD1|TRBJ1-5|NA
TGTGCCAGCTCAGGCGGGACAGGCTATAGCAATCAGCCCCAGCATTTT
CASSGGTGYSNQPQHF
>13|TRBV20-1|TRBD2|TRBJ2-7|few
TGCAGTGCTATAACTAGCGGGAGCTACGAGCAGTACTTC
CSAITSGSYEQYF
>14|TRBV27|TRBD2|TRBJ2-7|many
TGTGCCAGCAGTCTTAAAAGCGGGAGACACGAGCAGTACTTC
CASSLKSGRHEQYF
>14|TRBV10-3|NA|TRBJ1-2|NA
TGTGCCGTAACAGAGGCACGGGAGAACTATGGCTACACCTTC
CAVTEARENYGYTF
>13|TRBV29-1|NA|TRBJ1-1|NA
TGCAGCGTAACTGGACGGCTAAACACTGAAGCTTTCTTT
CSVTGRLNTEAFF
>15|TRBV12-3/TRBV12-4|NA|TRBJ1-3|NA
TGTGCCAGCAGTTCGGGGTTTATATCCGGAAACACCATATATTTT
CASSSGFISGNTIYF
>16|TRBV11-1|NA|TRBJ2-4|many
TGTGCCAGCAGCTCCGCCCGGGTCGTTGGGCGAGGCATTCAGTACTTC
CASSSARVVGRGIQYF
>12|TRBV19|NA|TRBJ1-1|NA
TGTGCCAGTACGCAGGGGTGGACTGAAGCTTTCTTT
CASTQGWTEAFF
>17|TRBV7-2|NA|TRBJ1-6|few
TGTGCCAGCAGCTTAGGGGCACAGGATTTCTATAATTCACCCCTCCACTTT
CASSLGAQDFYNSPLHF
>14|TRBV5-1|NA|TRBJ2-1|few
TGCGCCAGCAAAAGGGCTAGCGTTTACAATGAGCAGTTCTTC
CASKRASVYNEQFF
>12|TRBV28|NA|TRBJ2-3|many
TGTGCCAGCAGTTTTCCCGCCGATACGCAGTATTTT
CASSFPADTQYF
>20|TRBV6-5|TRBD1|TRBJ2-5|NA
TGTGCCAGCAGTTACTATGCGGGACAGGGGGCGCGTGGGGATCAAGAGACCCAGTACTTC
CASSYYAGQGARGDQETQYF
>13|TRBV7-9|NA|TRBJ2-5|NA
TGTGCCAGCAGCCTAAGACAGGAAGAGACCCAGTACTTC
CASSLRQEETQYF
>13|TRBV11-2|NA|TRBJ1-3|NA
TGTGCCAGCAGCATAACACCGGGAAACACCATATATTTT
CASSITPGNTIYF
>15|TRBV10-3|TRBD2|TRBJ2-1|many
TGTGCCATCAGCGGAGGACTAGCGTCCTACAATGAGCAGTTCTTC
CAISGGLASYNEQFF
>15|TRBV5-1|TRBD1|TRBJ2-2|many
TGCGCCAGCAGCAGACAGGGGCCGAACACCGGGGAGCTGTTTTTT
CASSRQGPNTGELFF
>13|TRBV6-2/TRBV6-3|NA|TRBJ1-2|many
TGTGCCAGCAGTTACGAGTCCACTCGTGGCTACACCTTC
CASSYESTRGYTF
>16|TRBV4-1|NA|TRBJ2-1|NA
TGCGCCAGCAGCCAAGATTGGCGGGTCTCCTCCCGGGGGCAGTTCTTC
CASSQDWRVSSRGQFF
>16|TRBV11-2|TRBD1|TRBJ1-1|NA
TGTGCCAGCAGCTCCAGCTTGGGACAGGGATCATCTGAAGCTTTCTTT
CASSSSLGQGSSEAFF
>13|TRBV7-7|NA|TRBJ2-6|few
TGTGCCATTGGGGGCTCTGGGGCCAACGTCCTGACTTTC
CAIGGSGANVLTF
>16|TRBV5-1|NA|TRBJ2-1|many
TGCGCCAGCAGCTTTTTTACGGAGCGTGTCTACAATGAGCAGTTCTTC
CASSFFTERVYNEQFF
>14|TRBV6-1|TRBD1|TRBJ2-1|many
TGTGCCAGCAGTGAAATTAGAGCAGGGGGTGAGCAGTTCTTC
CASSEIRAGGEQFF
>16|TRBV12-5|TRBD2|TRBJ2-5|many
TGTGCTAGTGGTTTGGGATCCGGGACTAGAGGGGAGACCCAGTACTTC
CASGLGSGTRGETQYF
>16|TRBV19|TRBD1|TRBJ1-2|few
TGTGCCAGTAGTTCCACAGGGGTCGCCGCTAACTATGGCTACACCTTC
CASSSTGVAANYGYTF
>14|TRBV30|TRBD1|TRBJ1-6|NA
TGTGCCTGGAGGGGGACAGGCGGATATTCACCCCTCCACTTT
CAWRGTGGYSPLHF
>18|TRBV7-9|NA|TRBJ2-1|NA
TGTGCCAGCAGCCTAGGGTGGACGGGGAATGGCTCCTACAATGAGCAGTTCTTC
CASSLGWTGNGSYNEQFF